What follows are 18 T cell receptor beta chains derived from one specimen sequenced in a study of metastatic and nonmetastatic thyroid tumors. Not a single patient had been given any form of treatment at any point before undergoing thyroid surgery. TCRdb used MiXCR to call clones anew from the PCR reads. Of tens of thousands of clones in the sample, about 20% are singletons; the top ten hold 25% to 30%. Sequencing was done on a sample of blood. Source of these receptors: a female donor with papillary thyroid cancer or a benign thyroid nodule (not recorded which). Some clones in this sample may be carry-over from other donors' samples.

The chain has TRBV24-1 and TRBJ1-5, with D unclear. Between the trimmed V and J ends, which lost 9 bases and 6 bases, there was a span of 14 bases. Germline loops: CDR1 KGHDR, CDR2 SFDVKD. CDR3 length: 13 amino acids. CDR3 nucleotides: TGTGCCACCGGCGGCGTTTATCGTCAGCCCCAGCATTTT. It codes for CATGGVYRQPQHF.

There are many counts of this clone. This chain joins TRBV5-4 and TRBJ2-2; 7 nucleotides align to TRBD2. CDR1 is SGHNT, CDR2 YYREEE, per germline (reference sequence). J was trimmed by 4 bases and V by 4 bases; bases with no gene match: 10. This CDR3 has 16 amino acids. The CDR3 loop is CASSRSLAAGTGELFF. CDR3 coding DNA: TGTGCCAGCAGCCGATCCCTAGCGGCGGGCACCGGGGAGCTGTTTTTT.

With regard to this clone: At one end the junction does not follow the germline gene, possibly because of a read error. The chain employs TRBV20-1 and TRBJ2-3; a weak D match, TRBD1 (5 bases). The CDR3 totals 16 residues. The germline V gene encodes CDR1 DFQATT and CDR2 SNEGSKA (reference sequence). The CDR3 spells CSARDSGAVRTDTQYF. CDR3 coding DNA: TGCAGTGCTAGAGATTCTGGGGCAGTCCGCACAGACACGCAGTATTTT.

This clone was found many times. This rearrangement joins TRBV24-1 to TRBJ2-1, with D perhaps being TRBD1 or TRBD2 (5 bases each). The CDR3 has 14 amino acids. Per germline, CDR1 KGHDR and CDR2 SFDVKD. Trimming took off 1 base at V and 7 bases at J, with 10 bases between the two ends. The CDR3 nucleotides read TGTGCCACCAGTGATTTACTGAGGGGTAATGAGCAGTTCTTC. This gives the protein CATSDLLRGNEQFF.

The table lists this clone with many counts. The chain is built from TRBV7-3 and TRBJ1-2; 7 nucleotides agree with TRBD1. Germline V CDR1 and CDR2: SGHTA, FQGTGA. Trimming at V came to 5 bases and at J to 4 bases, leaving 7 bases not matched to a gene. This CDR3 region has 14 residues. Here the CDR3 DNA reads TGTGCCAGCAGCCATGACAGGGCGAGCTATGGCTACACCTTC. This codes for CASSHDRASYGYTF.

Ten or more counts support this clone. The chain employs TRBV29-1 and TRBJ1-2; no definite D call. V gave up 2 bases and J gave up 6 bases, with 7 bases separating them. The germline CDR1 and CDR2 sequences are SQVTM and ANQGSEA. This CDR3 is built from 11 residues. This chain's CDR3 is CSVELGNGYTF. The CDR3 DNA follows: TGCAGCGTTGAATTGGGGAATGGCTACACCTTC.

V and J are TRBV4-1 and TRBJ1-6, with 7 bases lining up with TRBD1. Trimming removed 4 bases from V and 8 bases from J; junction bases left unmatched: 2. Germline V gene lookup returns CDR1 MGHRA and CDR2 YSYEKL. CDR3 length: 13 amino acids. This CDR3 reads CASSLTGDSPLHF. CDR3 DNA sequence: TGCGCCAGCAGCCTAACAGGGGATTCACCCCTCCACTTT.

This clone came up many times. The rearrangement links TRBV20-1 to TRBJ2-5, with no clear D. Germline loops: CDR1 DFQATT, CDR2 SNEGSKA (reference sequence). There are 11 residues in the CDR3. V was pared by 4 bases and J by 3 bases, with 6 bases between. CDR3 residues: CSAISKETQYF. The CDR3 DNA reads TGCAGTGCTATTAGTAAAGAGACCCAGTACTTC.

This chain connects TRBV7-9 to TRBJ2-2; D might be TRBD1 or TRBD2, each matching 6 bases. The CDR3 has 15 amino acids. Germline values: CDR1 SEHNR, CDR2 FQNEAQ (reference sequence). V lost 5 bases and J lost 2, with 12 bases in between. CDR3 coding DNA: TGTGCCAGCAGCACTGGGGGGCATAACACCGGGGAGCTGTTTTTT. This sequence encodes CASSTGGHNTGELFF.

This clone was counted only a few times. CDR3 DNA: TGTGCCAGCATCATCGCCGCCAGCGGGCACTACAATGAGCAGTTCTTC. Protein product: CASIIAASGHYNEQFF. V usage is TRBV6-1 and J usage is TRBJ2-1, with D maybe TRBD2 (6 bases). The V gene's germline CDR1 is MNHNS and CDR2 SASEGT. The CDR3 loop spans 16 amino acids. Trimming left V 7 bases short and J 3 bases short, with 19 bases between.

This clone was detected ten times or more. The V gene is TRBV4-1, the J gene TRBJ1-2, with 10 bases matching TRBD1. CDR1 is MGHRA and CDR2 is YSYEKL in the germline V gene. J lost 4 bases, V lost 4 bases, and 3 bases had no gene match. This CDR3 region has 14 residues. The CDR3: CASSRGQGGYGYTF. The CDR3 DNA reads TGCGCCAGCAGCCGCGGACAGGGGGGCTATGGCTACACCTTC.

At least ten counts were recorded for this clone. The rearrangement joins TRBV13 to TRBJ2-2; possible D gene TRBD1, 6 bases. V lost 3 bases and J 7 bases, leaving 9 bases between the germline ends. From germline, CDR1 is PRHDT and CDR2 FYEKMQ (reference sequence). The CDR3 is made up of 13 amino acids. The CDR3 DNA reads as TGTGCCAGCAGCTTCCCAGGGGACGGGGAGCTGTTTTTT. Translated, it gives CASSFPGDGELFF.

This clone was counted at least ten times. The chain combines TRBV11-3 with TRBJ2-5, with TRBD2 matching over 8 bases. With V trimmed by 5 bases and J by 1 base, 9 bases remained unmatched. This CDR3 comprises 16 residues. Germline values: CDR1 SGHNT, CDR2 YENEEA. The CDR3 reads CASSPRVSGIQETQYF. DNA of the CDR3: TGTGCCAGCAGCCCCAGGGTTAGCGGGATCCAAGAGACCCAGTACTTC. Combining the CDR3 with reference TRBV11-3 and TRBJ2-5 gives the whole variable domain EAGVVQSPRYKIIEKKQPVAFWCNPISGHNTLYWYLQNLGQGPELLIRYENEEAVDDSQLPKDRFSAERLKGVDSTLKIQPAELGDSAVYLCASSPRVSGIQETQYFGPGTRLLVL.

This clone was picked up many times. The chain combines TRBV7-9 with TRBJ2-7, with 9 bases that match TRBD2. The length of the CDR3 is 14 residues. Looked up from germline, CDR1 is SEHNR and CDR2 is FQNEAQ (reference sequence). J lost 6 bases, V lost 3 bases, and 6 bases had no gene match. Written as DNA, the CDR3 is TGTGCCAGCAGCTTCCTTAGCGGGAGTCGCGAGCAGTACTTC. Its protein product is CASSFLSGSREQYF. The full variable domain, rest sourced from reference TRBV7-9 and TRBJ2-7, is DTGVSQNPRHKITKRGQNVTFRCDPISEHNRLYWYRQTLGQGPEFLTYFQNEAQLEKSRLLSDRFSAERPKGSFSTLEIQRTEQGDSAMYLCASSFLSGSREQYFGPGTRLTVT.

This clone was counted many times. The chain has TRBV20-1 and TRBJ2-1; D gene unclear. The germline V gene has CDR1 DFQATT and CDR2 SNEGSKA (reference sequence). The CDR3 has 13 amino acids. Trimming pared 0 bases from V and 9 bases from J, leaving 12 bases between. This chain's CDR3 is CSARDNAPGEQFF. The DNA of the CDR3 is TGCAGTGCTAGAGACAACGCACCCGGTGAGCAGTTCTTC.

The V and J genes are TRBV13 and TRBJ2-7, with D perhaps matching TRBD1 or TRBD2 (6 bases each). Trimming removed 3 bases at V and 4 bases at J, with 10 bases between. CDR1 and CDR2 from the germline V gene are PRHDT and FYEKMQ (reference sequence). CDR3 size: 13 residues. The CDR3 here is CASSLGGGYEQYF. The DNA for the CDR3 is TGTGCCAGCAGCTTGGGGGGCGGATACGAGCAGTACTTC. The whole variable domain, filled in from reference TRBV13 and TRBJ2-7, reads AAGVIQSPRHLIKEKRETATLKCYPIPRHDTVYWYQQGPGQDPQFLISFYEKMQSDKGSIPDRFSAQQFSDYHSELNMSSLELGDSALYFCASSLGGGYEQYFGPGTRLTVT.

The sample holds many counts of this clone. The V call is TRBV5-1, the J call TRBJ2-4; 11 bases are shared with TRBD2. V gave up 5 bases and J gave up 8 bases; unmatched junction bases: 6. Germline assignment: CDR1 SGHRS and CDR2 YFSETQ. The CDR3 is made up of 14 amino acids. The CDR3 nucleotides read TGCGCCAGCAGGACTAGCGGGACGGGAGACATTCAGTACTTC. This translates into CASRTSGTGDIQYF.

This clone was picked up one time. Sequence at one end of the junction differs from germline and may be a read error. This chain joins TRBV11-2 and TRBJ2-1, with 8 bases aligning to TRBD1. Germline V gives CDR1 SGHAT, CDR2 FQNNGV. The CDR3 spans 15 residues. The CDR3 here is CASSLEGQVNNEQSF. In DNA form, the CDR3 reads TGTGCCAGCAGCTTAGAGGGACAGGTGAACAATGAACAGTCCTTC.